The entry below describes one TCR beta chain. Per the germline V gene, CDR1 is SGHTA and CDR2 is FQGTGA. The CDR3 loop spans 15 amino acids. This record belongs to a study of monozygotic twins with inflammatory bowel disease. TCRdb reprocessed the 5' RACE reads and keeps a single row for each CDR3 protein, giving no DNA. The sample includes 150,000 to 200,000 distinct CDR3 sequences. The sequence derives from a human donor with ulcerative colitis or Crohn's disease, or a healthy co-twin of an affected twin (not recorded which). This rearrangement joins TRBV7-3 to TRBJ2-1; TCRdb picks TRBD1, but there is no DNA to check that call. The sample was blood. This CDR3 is CASSSDRVTYNEQFF.